This T cell receptor (beta chain) was retrieved from a study of cytomegalovirus exposure and HLA in healthy donors. Whole-study results and caveats: Among TCR beta chains of equal frequency, HLA-associated ones were more clonally expanded in a later analysis. HLA restriction was apparent for most CMV-associated TCR beta chains in a later analysis.

The CDR3 consists of 14 residues. Germline V gene data show CDR1 as PRHDT and CDR2 as FYEKMQ (reference sequence). With V trimmed by 4 bases and J by 4 bases, 3 bases remained unmatched. The PCR made use of 60 Vbeta and 13 Jbeta primers. Assay: immunoSEQ multiplex PCR; the TCRdb copy retains only in-frame clones and omits some. Of over 80,000 clones in the sample, about four fifths were seen once. Regarding this clone: What it binds is not known.

Source material: PBMCs. This clonotype was obtained from a female donor in good health and CMV-seropositive. The chain couples TRBV13 to TRBJ2-2; 7 nucleotides align to TRBD2. CDR3: CASSSAGFTGELFF. CDR3 sequence (DNA): TGTGCCAGCAGCTCAGCGGGGTTCACCGGGGAGCTGTTTTTT.